This T cell receptor (beta chain) was obtained from a study of a mutant IDH1 vaccine in newly diagnosed glioma (dated by TCRdb to the early 2020s). Study-level background: Across visits V03 through V10, patients got a total of eight vaccinations, given in weeks 1, 3, 5, 7, 11, 15, 19 and 23. Peripheral blood was collected at six visits: V03 (baseline), V05, V07, V10, V12 and V13. Vaccination began 4-6 weeks after radiotherapy alone, or alongside temozolomide cycles in the chemotherapy-containing groups. The roughly 33 treated patients were 62.5% male and 37.5% female, with a mean age of roughly 40 years. Longitudinal TCRB deep sequencing was performed for roughly 27 treated patients wherever samples were available for exploratory analyses. Before enrollment, most patients had been given radiochemotherapy with temozolomide as standard therapy, while the rest had received either radiotherapy alone or temozolomide alone.

The library was generated by the immunoSEQ multiplex PCR assay. Rearranged TCR beta chain sequences were amplified with the hsTCRB Kit following the manufacturer's protocol. An Illumina MiSeq was used to sequence the TCRB libraries. In the authors' own workflow: Demultiplexing, trimming and gene mapping were performed with the kit vendor's proprietary platform. TCRdb's version of the immuneACCESS table is confined to in-frame rearrangements and falls short of the full clone set. An unresolved V gene accounts for under half of the shortfall where checked; the remainder is of unknown origin. V, J and clone size are taken as reported in that table, and D and trimming were inferred from the DNA itself. The sample profile shows more than 30,000 clones; nearly 90% of them were found once. Of the sample, about 20% falls within the top ten clones. Per the publication, the time point label means: week 11, during vaccination. Each vaccine dose, consisting of 300 ug of a 20-mer mutant IDH1 peptide in Montanide, was administered subcutaneously with topical imiquimod. The donors had newly diagnosed IDH1-mutant astrocytomas of WHO grade 3 or 4 that showed loss of nuclear ATRX. The samples were drawn from NOA16, a multicentre, single-arm, open-label phase I trial in Germany that tested a mutant IDH1 peptide vaccine in humans for the first time. Genomic DNA for TCRB sequencing was extracted from EDTA blood using the DNeasy Blood and Tissue Kit.

As concerns this clone: It has no known antigen specificity. Qualities for individual bases were not recorded, and no much larger clone is one base off.

From cysteine to phenylalanine, the CDR3 is 15 amino acids long. Kept here is only the CDR3 DNA, which spans 45 bases and is read in frame from base 1. Reading the germline V gene gives CDR1 LGHNA and CDR2 YSLEER. V lost 2 bases and J lost 8 bases, and the count of bases not matched to a germline gene is 4. Results and caveats for the whole study, not just this receptor: Selection of PBMC samples for TCRB deep sequencing was based on availability. According to the authors, sample limitations meant that analyses of patient blood samples could not be reproduced. No apparent relationship was observed between pseudoprogression and alterations in the top peripheral T cell clonotypes detected by TCRB sequencing. Vaccine-induced immune responses across multiple MHC alleles were detected in about 93% of patients.

The sequence was obtained from a man aged 18 to 30 with glioma. The chain is assembled from TRBV4-3 and TRBJ2-4, with TRBD2 identical over 12 junction bases. The source material was PBMCs, sampled from a glioma patient whose treatment included an IDH1 peptide vaccine. CDR3 sequence: CASSQSASGGDIQYF. The DNA sequence follows: TGCGCCAGCAGCCAATCCGCTAGCGGGGGGGACATTCAGTACTTC.